The source of this T cell receptor (beta chain) is a study of glioma-infiltrating T cells. The study, taken as a whole, reports: Non-neoplastic patients had below-expected tissue-blood divergence, while all gliomas exceeded expectation. Only very few CDR3 sequences appeared in both tissue and blood.

V was pared by 3 bases and J by 7 bases, with 21 bases between. This CDR3 comprises 15 residues. Germline V gene lookup returns CDR1 DFQATT and CDR2 SNEGSKA (reference sequence). This clonotype has at least ten counts. The antigen remains undetermined. Using RNA template, CDR3s of TCR alpha and beta were amplified with iRepertoire arm-PCR. For one-step reverse transcription and amplification, 100-400 ng of tissue mRNA or PBMC total RNA was used. TCRdb re-called the multiplex PCR reads through MiXCR, storing one row per CDR3 protein. The sample records about 180,000 distinct CDR3 sequences, over 40% being singletons.

The chain has TRBV20-1 and TRBJ2-5; tentatively, D is TRBD2 (6 bases). The receptor's source is a human donor with low-grade glioma or glioblastoma, undergoing nonglioma brain surgery, or in good health (not recorded which). The sequenced material came from glioma tissue, nonneoplastic brain tissue, or PBMCs (not recorded which). CDR3 DNA: TGCAGTGCTAGTATCGTCCGGGGGTCAGGCGGGACCCAGTACTTC. It specifies CSASIVRGSGGTQYF.